Described below is a single TCR beta chain sequence and its context. These data belong to a study of blood T cell repertoires in COVID-19. Study as a whole: The samples span acute and convalescent COVID-19 from the United States, Italy and Spain. PBMCs, B-cell-depleted T cells, or T cells provided the cDNA or gDNA that made up the material.

In the authors' methods: Reference gene primer amplification gave nucleated cell count estimates. Produced via immunoSEQ multiplex PCR; TCRdb's table is partial and in-frame only. V and J calls plus clone size are reproduced from that table; the DNA served to infer D and trimming. The sample has roughly 120,000 clones, around 80% seen once. There are 14 residues in the CDR3. V was cut by 0 bases and J by 2 bases, with 8 bases left in between. Germline V gene sequence: CDR1 SGHKS, CDR2 YYEKEE (reference sequence). The receptor was isolated from a man aged 50-60 years with acute or convalescent COVID-19. The gene calls are TRBV5-5 and TRBJ1-1; possibly TRBD1 for D (5 bases). The sample taken for sequencing was peripheral blood. The CDR3 DNA sequence: TGTGCCAGCAGCTTGGGAACAGGTAACACTGAAGCTTTCTTT. Its translation is CASSLGTGNTEAFF. The full variable domain, with the rest looked up from reference TRBV5-5 and TRBJ1-1, is DAGVTQSPTHLIKTRGQQVTLRCSPISGHKSVSWYQQVLGQGPQFIFQYYEKEERGRGNFPDRFSARQFPNYSSELNVNALLLGDSALYLCASSLGTGNTEAFFGQGTRLTVV.